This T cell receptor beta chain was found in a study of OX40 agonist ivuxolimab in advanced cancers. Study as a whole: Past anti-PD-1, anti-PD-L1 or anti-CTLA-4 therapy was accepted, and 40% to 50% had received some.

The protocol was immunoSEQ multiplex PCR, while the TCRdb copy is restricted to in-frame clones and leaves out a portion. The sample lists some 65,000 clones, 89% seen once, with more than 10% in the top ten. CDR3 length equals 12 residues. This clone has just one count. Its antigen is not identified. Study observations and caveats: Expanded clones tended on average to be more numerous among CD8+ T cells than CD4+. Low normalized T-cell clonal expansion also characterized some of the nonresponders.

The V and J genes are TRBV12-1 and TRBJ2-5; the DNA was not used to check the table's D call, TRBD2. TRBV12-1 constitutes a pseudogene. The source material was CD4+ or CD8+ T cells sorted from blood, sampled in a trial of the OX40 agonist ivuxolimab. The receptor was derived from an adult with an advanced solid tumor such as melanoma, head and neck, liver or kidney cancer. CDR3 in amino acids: CASSFLRWTQYF. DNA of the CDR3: TGTGCCAGCAGCTTTTTGCGATGGACCCAGTACTTC.